This TCR beta chain was documented in a study of T cells in Graves' hyperthyroidism and ophthalmopathy. General study results and limits: Most thyroid clonotypes with frequency above 0.001 were detected in blood.

The CDR3 spans 15 residues. Germline loops: CDR1 MDHEN, CDR2 SYDVKM. V dropped 7 bases and J dropped 5; count of bases not matched to a gene: 12. Amplification of TCR beta CDR3 regions was performed using RNA transcripts as template. HTBI primers were the set used in a first-round RT-PCR of the TCR CDR3. TCRdb used MiXCR to reprocess the multiplex PCR reads, holding one entry per CDR3 protein. This repertoire shows 500,000 to 600,000 distinct CDR3 sequences, about a sixth found once; its top ten account for more than 15%. This clonotype was observed at least ten times. Its matching antigen is unknown. The TCR originated in a woman aged 18-30 years with Graves' hyperthyroidism. Sequenced material: blood. The V call is TRBV28, the J call TRBJ2-5; the match to TRBD2 covers 8 bases. Here the CDR3 DNA reads TGTGCCAGCAATAGCCGGGGGGGAGACTGGGAGACCCAGTACTTC. It codes for CASNSRGGDWETQYF.